The present TCR beta chain was sequenced within a study of blood T cell repertoires in COVID-19. In the authors' methods: For nucleated cells, counts were estimated from reference gene primer amplification. Libraries were prepared by immunoSEQ multiplex PCR; TCRdb keeps only in-frame clonotypes and omits some of them. V, J and clone size reflect that table, while D and trimming were determined from the DNA. This table has a few hundred thousand clones, more than 75% appearing once. The CDR3 length is 16 residues. CDR1 and CDR2 from the germline V gene are MGHRA and YSYEKL. V gave up 5 bases and J gave up 7 bases; unmatched junction bases: 11. Recovered status in Cohort 3 required two negative PCRs, clearance, or symptom resolution.

Material: PBMCs or T cells enriched from blood (not recorded which). This rearrangement joins TRBV4-1 to TRBJ2-2; 9 bases map to TRBD1. This clonotype was sampled from a woman aged 40 to 50 who had recovered from COVID-19. The CDR3 sequence is CASSEGQGFVGGELFF. CDR3 DNA sequence: TGCGCCAGCAGCGAAGGACAGGGGTTTGTTGGCGGGGAGCTGTTTTTT.